These T cell receptor beta chains were read from a single sample in a study of blood T cell repertoires in COVID-19. Only in-frame clones appear in the TCRdb table, and some are missing; sequencing was by immunoSEQ multiplex PCR. The repertoire holds 110,000 to 150,000 clones, approximately 90% seen once, with more than 9.5% in the top ten. Source material: peripheral blood. Every receptor here comes from a woman of 80 years or more with acute or convalescent COVID-19. Each CDR3 is given with its conserved first and last residue. The order of the fields is V gene, CDR3 length, D gene, clone size, J gene, CDR3 protein, CDR3 DNA. The D gene is left open where the match is weak. Clone size is shown for a subset of rows, as once, few, many or a class of expanded clone.

V gene: TRBV11-2; CDR3 length: 15; D gene: .; clone size: .; J gene: TRBJ1-4; CDR3 protein: CASSLTGSKNEKLFF; CDR3 DNA: TGTGCCAGCAGCTTAACAGGGTCGAAGAATGAAAAACTGTTTTTT
V gene: TRBV7-8; CDR3 length: 14; D gene: .; clone size: .; J gene: TRBJ2-1; CDR3 protein: CASSLDRAYNEQFF; CDR3 DNA: TGTGCCAGCAGCTTAGACAGGGCCTACAATGAGCAGTTCTTC
V gene: TRBV5-1; CDR3 length: 14; D gene: .; clone size: .; J gene: TRBJ2-2; CDR3 protein: CASSLTAGTGELFF; CDR3 DNA: TGCGCCAGCAGCTTAACGGCAGGGACCGGGGAGCTGTTTTTT
V gene: TRBV18; CDR3 length: 16; D gene: TRBD2; clone size: .; J gene: TRBJ2-3; CDR3 protein: CASSPRLAGITDTQYF; CDR3 DNA: TGTGCCAGCTCCCCACGACTAGCTGGGATCACAGATACGCAGTATTTT
V gene: TRBV11-2; CDR3 length: 15; D gene: .; clone size: .; J gene: TRBJ2-7; CDR3 protein: CASSLVRRVINEQYF; CDR3 DNA: TGTGCCAGCAGCTTAGTCCGCAGGGTGATTAACGAGCAGTACTTC
V gene: TRBV7-3; CDR3 length: 15; D gene: TRBD2; clone size: .; J gene: TRBJ2-1; CDR3 protein: CASSLNSGGPNEQFF; CDR3 DNA: TGTGCCAGCAGCTTAAATAGCGGGGGCCCCAATGAGCAGTTCTTC
V gene: TRBV13; CDR3 length: 12; D gene: .; clone size: .; J gene: TRBJ1-5; CDR3 protein: CASSVGAQPQHF; CDR3 DNA: TGTGCCAGCAGCGTGGGAGCTCAGCCCCAGCATTTT
V gene: TRBV4-1; CDR3 length: 16; D gene: TRBD1; clone size: .; J gene: TRBJ1-1; CDR3 protein: CASSFNPGTGGTEAFF; CDR3 DNA: TGCGCCAGCAGTTTTAATCCCGGGACAGGGGGCACTGAAGCTTTCTTT
V gene: TRBV5-5; CDR3 length: 15; D gene: TRBD2; clone size: .; J gene: TRBJ2-7; CDR3 protein: CASSIAGGDSYEQYF; CDR3 DNA: TGTGCCAGCAGCATAGCGGGGGGGGACTCCTACGAGCAGTACTTC
V gene: TRBV4-1; CDR3 length: 20; D gene: TRBD1; clone size: .; J gene: TRBJ1-5; CDR3 protein: CASSQVAIGTAFQGDQPQHF; CDR3 DNA: TGCGCCAGCAGCCAAGTTGCCATAGGGACAGCGTTTCAGGGGGATCAGCCCCAGCATTTT
V gene: TRBV12-5; CDR3 length: 13; D gene: .; clone size: .; J gene: TRBJ2-3; CDR3 protein: CASGLGRGDTQYF; CDR3 DNA: TGTGCTAGTGGTTTGGGGAGAGGAGATACGCAGTATTTT
V gene: TRBV4-2; CDR3 length: 15; D gene: TRBD1; clone size: few; J gene: TRBJ1-3; CDR3 protein: CASSATGDSGNTIYF; CDR3 DNA: TGTGCCAGCAGCGCGACAGGGGATTCAGGAAACACCATATATTTT
V gene: TRBV5-4; CDR3 length: 13; D gene: TRBD2; clone size: .; J gene: TRBJ2-7; CDR3 protein: CASSISGAYEQYF; CDR3 DNA: TGTGCCAGCAGCATTAGCGGGGCCTACGAGCAGTACTTC
V gene: TRBV7-9; CDR3 length: 17; D gene: TRBD1; clone size: .; J gene: TRBJ2-6; CDR3 protein: CASSFRDRGNGANVLTF; CDR3 DNA: TGTGCCAGCAGCTTCCGGGACAGGGGGAATGGGGCCAACGTCCTGACTTTC
V gene: TRBV7-3; CDR3 length: 15; D gene: .; clone size: .; J gene: TRBJ1-2; CDR3 protein: CASSLTRTTNYGYTF; CDR3 DNA: TGTGCCAGCAGCTTAACTCGGACAACTAACTATGGCTACACCTTC
V gene: TRBV27; CDR3 length: 13; D gene: .; clone size: .; J gene: TRBJ1-2; CDR3 protein: CASSLFPDLGYTF; CDR3 DNA: TGTGCCAGCAGTTTATTTCCGGACTTGGGCTACACCTTC
V gene: TRBV25-1; CDR3 length: 15; D gene: TRBD1; clone size: .; J gene: TRBJ2-7; CDR3 protein: CASSDYPGGPYEQYF; CDR3 DNA: TGTGCCAGCAGTGATTATCCAGGGGGCCCCTACGAGCAGTACTTC
V gene: TRBV18; CDR3 length: 15; D gene: .; clone size: .; J gene: TRBJ2-3; CDR3 protein: CASSDRLVGTDTQYF; CDR3 DNA: TGTGCCAGCTCAGACCGACTAGTTGGCACAGATACGCAGTATTTT
V gene: TRBV6-5; CDR3 length: 16; D gene: .; clone size: .; J gene: TRBJ2-2; CDR3 protein: CASSYSYPGVPGELFF; CDR3 DNA: TGTGCCAGCAGTTACTCGTACCCAGGGGTCCCCGGGGAGCTGTTTTTT
V gene: TRBV18; CDR3 length: 14; D gene: .; clone size: once; J gene: TRBJ2-7; CDR3 protein: CASSPPGKPYEQYF; CDR3 DNA: TGTGCCAGCTCACCACCGGGCAAACCCTACGAGCAGTACTTC
V gene: TRBV29-1; CDR3 length: 13; D gene: TRBD2; clone size: .; J gene: TRBJ2-3; CDR3 protein: CSVNSGGTDTQYF; CDR3 DNA: TGCAGCGTGAATAGCGGGGGCACAGATACGCAGTATTTT
V gene: TRBV7-2; CDR3 length: 13; D gene: .; clone size: once; J gene: TRBJ1-2; CDR3 protein: CASSLEEVYGYTF; CDR3 DNA: TGTGCCAGCAGCTTAGAGGAGGTCTATGGCTACACCTTC
V gene: TRBV7-2; CDR3 length: 15; D gene: .; clone size: .; J gene: TRBJ1-1; CDR3 protein: CASSLVWTMNTEAFF; CDR3 DNA: TGTGCCAGCAGCTTAGTTTGGACAATGAACACTGAAGCTTTCTTT
V gene: TRBV19; CDR3 length: 15; D gene: .; clone size: .; J gene: TRBJ1-2; CDR3 protein: CASAGTTGIVGGYTF; CDR3 DNA: TGTGCCAGTGCCGGTACAACAGGTATCGTTGGTGGCTACACCTTC
V gene: TRBV6-5; CDR3 length: 12; D gene: .; clone size: .; J gene: TRBJ1-6; CDR3 protein: CASISVYSPLHF; CDR3 DNA: TGTGCCAGCATTTCAGTGTACTCACCCCTCCACTTT
V gene: TRBV5-1; CDR3 length: 14; D gene: TRBD1; clone size: .; J gene: TRBJ2-3; CDR3 protein: CASSWTGSTDTQYF; CDR3 DNA: TGCGCCAGCAGCTGGACAGGGTCCACAGATACGCAGTATTTT
V gene: TRBV29-1; CDR3 length: 13; D gene: .; clone size: .; J gene: TRBJ1-2; CDR3 protein: CSVELRGGYGYTF; CDR3 DNA: TGCAGCGTTGAACTTAGGGGTGGCTATGGCTACACCTTC
V gene: TRBV3-1/TRBV3-2; CDR3 length: 13; D gene: .; clone size: .; J gene: TRBJ1-1; CDR3 protein: CASSQIANTEAFF; CDR3 DNA: TGTGCCAGCAGCCAAATAGCGAACACTGAAGCTTTCTTT
V gene: TRBV3-1/TRBV3-2; CDR3 length: 16; D gene: .; clone size: .; J gene: TRBJ1-2; CDR3 protein: CASSQAGFGQPYGYTF; CDR3 DNA: TGTGCCAGCAGCCAAGCAGGGTTTGGACAGCCTTATGGCTACACCTTC
V gene: TRBV9; CDR3 length: 17; D gene: TRBD2; clone size: once; J gene: TRBJ2-1; CDR3 protein: CASSVAGWSGGAGEQFF; CDR3 DNA: TGTGCCAGCAGCGTAGCAGGATGGAGCGGGGGGGCCGGTGAGCAGTTCTTC
V gene: TRBV12-3/TRBV12-4; CDR3 length: 13; D gene: TRBD1; clone size: .; J gene: TRBJ1-2; CDR3 protein: CASSPGQQYGYTF; CDR3 DNA: TGTGCCAGCAGTCCGGGACAGCAATATGGCTACACCTTC
V gene: TRBV29-1; CDR3 length: 13; D gene: .; clone size: .; J gene: TRBJ2-1; CDR3 protein: CSAWTPQNNEQFF; CDR3 DNA: TGCAGCGCTTGGACACCGCAGAACAATGAGCAGTTCTTC
V gene: TRBV3-1/TRBV3-2; CDR3 length: 16; D gene: .; clone size: .; J gene: TRBJ1-2; CDR3 protein: CASSQDRRVWGYGYTF; CDR3 DNA: TGTGCCAGCAGCCAAGATCGCAGGGTGTGGGGCTATGGCTACACCTTC
V gene: TRBV5-1; CDR3 length: 13; D gene: TRBD1; clone size: .; J gene: TRBJ1-1; CDR3 protein: CASSLDRGTEAFF; CDR3 DNA: TGCGCCAGCAGCCTGGACAGGGGCACTGAAGCTTTCTTT
V gene: TRBV7-2; CDR3 length: 15; D gene: .; clone size: .; J gene: TRBJ1-5; CDR3 protein: CASSLAGQNNQPQHF; CDR3 DNA: TGTGCCAGCAGCTTAGCAGGACAGAATAACCAGCCCCAGCATTTT
V gene: TRBV6-6; CDR3 length: 16; D gene: TRBD1; clone size: .; J gene: TRBJ1-1; CDR3 protein: CASSFPGTGENTEAFF; CDR3 DNA: TGTGCCAGCAGTTTCCCCGGGACAGGGGAGAACACTGAAGCTTTCTTT
V gene: TRBV28; CDR3 length: 16; D gene: TRBD1; clone size: .; J gene: TRBJ1-1; CDR3 protein: CASSPRTGALNTEAFF; CDR3 DNA: TGTGCCAGCAGTCCTCGGACAGGGGCATTGAACACTGAAGCTTTCTTT
V gene: TRBV5-4; CDR3 length: 15; D gene: TRBD1; clone size: .; J gene: TRBJ2-1; CDR3 protein: CASSLWDRGQHEQFF; CDR3 DNA: TGTGCCAGCAGCTTGTGGGACAGGGGACAGCATGAGCAGTTCTTC
V gene: TRBV3-1/TRBV3-2; CDR3 length: 14; D gene: TRBD1; clone size: .; J gene: TRBJ1-1; CDR3 protein: CASSQGTGVPEAFF; CDR3 DNA: TGTGCCAGCAGCCAAGGGACAGGGGTCCCTGAAGCTTTCTTT
V gene: TRBV19; CDR3 length: 18; D gene: TRBD2; clone size: .; J gene: TRBJ2-3; CDR3 protein: CASSIKLSGGPRTDTQYF; CDR3 DNA: TGTGCCAGTAGTATAAAACTCAGCGGGGGGCCCCGCACAGATACGCAGTATTTT
V gene: TRBV20-1; CDR3 length: 13; D gene: .; clone size: .; J gene: TRBJ1-2; CDR3 protein: CSASRDKDYGYTF; CDR3 DNA: TGCAGTGCTAGTCGGGACAAGGACTATGGCTACACCTTC
V gene: TRBV6-5; CDR3 length: 12; D gene: TRBD1; clone size: .; J gene: TRBJ1-2; CDR3 protein: CATETGRGGYTF; CDR3 DNA: TGTGCCACCGAGACAGGGAGAGGTGGCTACACCTTC
V gene: TRBV3-1/TRBV3-2; CDR3 length: 12; D gene: .; clone size: .; J gene: TRBJ2-7; CDR3 protein: CASSHPGYEQYF; CDR3 DNA: TGTGCCAGCAGCCACCCCGGGTATGAGCAGTACTTC
V gene: TRBV29-1; CDR3 length: 12; D gene: TRBD1; clone size: .; J gene: TRBJ1-4; CDR3 protein: CSAGQGARKLFF; CDR3 DNA: TGCAGCGCCGGACAGGGGGCTCGAAAACTGTTTTTT
V gene: TRBV2; CDR3 length: 15; D gene: .; clone size: .; J gene: TRBJ1-4; CDR3 protein: CASRSTGQKGEKLFF; CDR3 DNA: TGTGCCAGCCGTAGCACGGGACAAAAGGGTGAAAAACTGTTTTTT
V gene: TRBV3-1/TRBV3-2; CDR3 length: 15; D gene: TRBD1; clone size: .; J gene: TRBJ1-1; CDR3 protein: CASSPRQGMNTEAFF; CDR3 DNA: TGTGCCAGCAGCCCCCGACAGGGGATGAACACTGAAGCTTTCTTT
V gene: TRBV15; CDR3 length: 16; D gene: .; clone size: once; J gene: TRBJ1-2; CDR3 protein: CATSEGQATAGYGYTF; CDR3 DNA: TGTGCCACCAGCGAGGGCCAGGCCACCGCTGGCTATGGCTACACCTTC
V gene: TRBV27; CDR3 length: 16; D gene: .; clone size: .; J gene: TRBJ2-3; CDR3 protein: CASSLLPGFGTDTQYF; CDR3 DNA: TGTGCCAGCAGTTTATTACCAGGGTTCGGCACAGATACGCAGTATTTT
V gene: TRBV18; CDR3 length: 17; D gene: TRBD2; clone size: .; J gene: TRBJ2-1; CDR3 protein: CASSPRRTSGGVGEQFF; CDR3 DNA: TGTGCCAGCTCACCACGGAGGACTAGCGGGGGGGTTGGTGAGCAGTTCTTC
V gene: TRBV2; CDR3 length: 15; D gene: TRBD1; clone size: .; J gene: TRBJ1-4; CDR3 protein: CASSEGGTGREKLFF; CDR3 DNA: TGTGCCAGCAGTGAAGGCGGGACAGGGCGTGAAAAACTGTTTTTT
V gene: TRBV2; CDR3 length: 16; D gene: TRBD1; clone size: .; J gene: TRBJ1-5; CDR3 protein: CASSVRDRVFNQPQHF; CDR3 DNA: TGTGCCAGCAGTGTAAGGGACAGGGTGTTTAATCAGCCCCAGCATTTT
V gene: TRBV6-6; CDR3 length: 15; D gene: .; clone size: .; J gene: TRBJ1-2; CDR3 protein: CASSYHGTGAYGYTF; CDR3 DNA: TGTGCCAGCAGTTACCATGGCACAGGAGCCTATGGCTACACCTTC
V gene: TRBV4-1; CDR3 length: 17; D gene: .; clone size: .; J gene: TRBJ1-1; CDR3 protein: CASSQDRFGVRGTEAFF; CDR3 DNA: TGCGCCAGCAGCCAAGATCGATTTGGTGTTCGGGGCACTGAAGCTTTCTTT
V gene: TRBV6-6; CDR3 length: 15; D gene: TRBD1; clone size: .; J gene: TRBJ1-2; CDR3 protein: CASRSPGTGLDGYTF; CDR3 DNA: TGTGCCAGCAGATCTCCCGGGACAGGGTTGGATGGCTACACCTTC
V gene: TRBV7-2; CDR3 length: 15; D gene: TRBD2; clone size: once; J gene: TRBJ2-1; CDR3 protein: CASSLNRAGGNEQFF; CDR3 DNA: TGTGCCAGCAGCTTAAACCGAGCGGGGGGCAATGAGCAGTTCTTC